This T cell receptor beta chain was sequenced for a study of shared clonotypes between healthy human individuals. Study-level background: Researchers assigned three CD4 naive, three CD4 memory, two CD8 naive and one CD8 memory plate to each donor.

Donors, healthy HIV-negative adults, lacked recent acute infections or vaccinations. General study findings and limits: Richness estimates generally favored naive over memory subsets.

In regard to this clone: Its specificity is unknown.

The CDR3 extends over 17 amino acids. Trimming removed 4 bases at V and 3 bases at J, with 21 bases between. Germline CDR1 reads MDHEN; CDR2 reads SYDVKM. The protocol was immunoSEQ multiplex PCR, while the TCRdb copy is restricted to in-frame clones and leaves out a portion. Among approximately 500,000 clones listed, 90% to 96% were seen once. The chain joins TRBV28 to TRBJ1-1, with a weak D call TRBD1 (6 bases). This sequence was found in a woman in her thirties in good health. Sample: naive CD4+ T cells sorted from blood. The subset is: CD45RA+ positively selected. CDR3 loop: CASSSWGASKGDTEAFF. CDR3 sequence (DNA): TGTGCCAGCAGTTCCTGGGGGGCCTCGAAAGGGGACACTGAAGCTTTCTTT. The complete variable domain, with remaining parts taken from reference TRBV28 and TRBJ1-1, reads DVKVTQSSRYLVKRTGEKVFLECVQDMDHENMFWYRQDPGLGLRLIYFSYDVKMKEKGDIPEGYSVSREKKERFSLILESASTNQTSMYLCASSSWGASKGDTEAFFGQGTRLTVV.